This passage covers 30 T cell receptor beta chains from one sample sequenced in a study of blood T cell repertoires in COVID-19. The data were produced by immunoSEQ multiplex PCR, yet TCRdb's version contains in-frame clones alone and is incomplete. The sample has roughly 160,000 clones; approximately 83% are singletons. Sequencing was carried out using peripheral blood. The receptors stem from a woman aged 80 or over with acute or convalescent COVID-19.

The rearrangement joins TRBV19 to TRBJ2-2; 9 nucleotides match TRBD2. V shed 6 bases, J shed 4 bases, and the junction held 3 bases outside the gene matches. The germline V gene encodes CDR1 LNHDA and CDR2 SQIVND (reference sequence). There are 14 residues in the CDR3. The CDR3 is CASRGLAGTGELFF. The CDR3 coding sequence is TGTGCCAGTAGGGGACTAGCCGGCACCGGGGAGCTGTTTTTT.

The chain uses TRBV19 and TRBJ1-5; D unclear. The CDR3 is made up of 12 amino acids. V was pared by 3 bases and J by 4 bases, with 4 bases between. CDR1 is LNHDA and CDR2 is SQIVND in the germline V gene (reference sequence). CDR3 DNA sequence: TGTGCCAGTAGTATCAGTAATCAGCCCCAGCATTTT. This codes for CASSISNQPQHF.

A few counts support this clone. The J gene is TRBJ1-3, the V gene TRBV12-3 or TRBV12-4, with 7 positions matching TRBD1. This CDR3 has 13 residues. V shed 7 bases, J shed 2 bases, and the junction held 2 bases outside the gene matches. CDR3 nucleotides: TGTGCCAGCATCACAGGGGCTGGAAACACCATATATTTT. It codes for CASITGAGNTIYF.

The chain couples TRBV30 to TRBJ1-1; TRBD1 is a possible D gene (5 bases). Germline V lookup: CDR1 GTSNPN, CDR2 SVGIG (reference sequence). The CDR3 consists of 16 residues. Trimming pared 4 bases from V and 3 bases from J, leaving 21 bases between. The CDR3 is CAWKPLELGRDTEAFF. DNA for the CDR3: TGTGCCTGGAAGCCTCTTGAGTTGGGGCGTGACACTGAAGCTTTCTTT. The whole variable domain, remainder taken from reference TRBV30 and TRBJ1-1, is SQTIHQWPATLVQPVGSPLSLECTVEGTSNPNLYWYRQAAGRGLQLLFYSVGIGQISSEVPQNLSASRPQDRQFILSSKKLLLSDSGFYLCAWKPLELGRDTEAFFGQGTRLTVV.

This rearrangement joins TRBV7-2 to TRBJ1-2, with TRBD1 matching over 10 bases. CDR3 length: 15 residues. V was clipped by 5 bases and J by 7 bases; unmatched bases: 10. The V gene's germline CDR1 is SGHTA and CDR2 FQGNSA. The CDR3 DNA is TGTGCCAGCAGCCAGGACTCCGGGACAGGGGTTGGCTACACCTTC. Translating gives CASSQDSGTGVGYTF.

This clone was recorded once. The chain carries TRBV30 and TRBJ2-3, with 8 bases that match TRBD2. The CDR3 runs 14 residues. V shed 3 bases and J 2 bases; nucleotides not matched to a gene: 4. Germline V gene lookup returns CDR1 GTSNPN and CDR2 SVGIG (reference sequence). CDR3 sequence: CAWRASGFTDTQYF. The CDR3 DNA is TGTGCCTGGAGGGCTAGCGGGTTCACAGATACGCAGTATTTT. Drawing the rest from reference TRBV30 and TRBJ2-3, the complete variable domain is SQTIHQWPATLVQPVGSPLSLECTVEGTSNPNLYWYRQAAGRGLQLLFYSVGIGQISSEVPQNLSASRPQDRQFILSSKKLLLSDSGFYLCAWRASGFTDTQYFGPGTRLTVL.

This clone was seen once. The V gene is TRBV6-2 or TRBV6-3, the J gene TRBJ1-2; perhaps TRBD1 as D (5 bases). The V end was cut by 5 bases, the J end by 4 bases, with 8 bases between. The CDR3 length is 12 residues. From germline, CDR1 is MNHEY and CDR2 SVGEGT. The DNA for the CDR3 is TGTGCCAGCAGTATTGACAGCTATGGCTACACCTTC. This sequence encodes CASSIDSYGYTF.

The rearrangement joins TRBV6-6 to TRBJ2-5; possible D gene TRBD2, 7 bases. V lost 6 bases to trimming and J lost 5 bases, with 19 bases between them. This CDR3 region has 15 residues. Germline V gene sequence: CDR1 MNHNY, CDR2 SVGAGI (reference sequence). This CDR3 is CASRDYGGRGETQYF. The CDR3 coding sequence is TGTGCCAGCAGGGACTACGGGGGGAGGGGGGAGACCCAGTACTTC.

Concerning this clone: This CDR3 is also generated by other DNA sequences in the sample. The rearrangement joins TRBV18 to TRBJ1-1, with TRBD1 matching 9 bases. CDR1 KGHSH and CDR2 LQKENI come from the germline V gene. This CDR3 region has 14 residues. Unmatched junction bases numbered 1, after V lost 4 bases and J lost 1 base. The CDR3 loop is CASSLGQGNTEAFF. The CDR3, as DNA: TGTGCCAGCTCACTGGGACAGGGGAACACTGAAGCTTTCTTT.

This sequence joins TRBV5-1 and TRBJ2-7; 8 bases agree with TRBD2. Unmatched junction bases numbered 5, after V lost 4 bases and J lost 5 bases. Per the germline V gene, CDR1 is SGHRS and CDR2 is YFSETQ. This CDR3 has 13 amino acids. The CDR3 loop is CASSPHSGNEQYF. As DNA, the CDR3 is TGCGCCAGCAGCCCCCATAGCGGGAACGAGCAGTACTTC.

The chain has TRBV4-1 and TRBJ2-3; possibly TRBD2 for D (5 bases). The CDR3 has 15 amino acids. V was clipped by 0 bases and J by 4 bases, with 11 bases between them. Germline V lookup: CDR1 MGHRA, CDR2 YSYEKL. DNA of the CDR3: TGCGCCAGCAGCCAAGAAGTAGCGAACGCAGATACGCAGTATTTT. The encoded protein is CASSQEVANADTQYF.

CDR3 sequence (DNA): TGTGCCAGCACCTCTCTAGATACGCAGTATTTT. This translates into CASTSLDTQYF. This sequence joins TRBV7-9 and TRBJ2-3; D remains ambiguous. In germline, CDR1 is SEHNR, CDR2 FQNEAQ (reference sequence). CDR3 length: 11 residues. V was shortened by 7 bases and J by 5 bases, with 7 bases between the two germline ends.

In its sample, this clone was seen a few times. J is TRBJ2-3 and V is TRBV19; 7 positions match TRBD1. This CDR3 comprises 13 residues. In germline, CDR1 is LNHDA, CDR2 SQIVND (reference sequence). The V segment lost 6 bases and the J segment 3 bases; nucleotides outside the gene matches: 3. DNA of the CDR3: TGTGCCAGTAGCCTACAGGGGACAGATACGCAGTATTTT. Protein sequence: CASSLQGTDTQYF.

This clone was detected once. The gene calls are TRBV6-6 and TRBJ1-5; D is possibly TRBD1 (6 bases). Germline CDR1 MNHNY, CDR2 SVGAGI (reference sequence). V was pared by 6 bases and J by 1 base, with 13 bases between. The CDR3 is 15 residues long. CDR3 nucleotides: TGTGCCAGCAGAAGGACAGACGGGAGCAATCAGCCCCAGCATTTT. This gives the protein CASRRTDGSNQPQHF.

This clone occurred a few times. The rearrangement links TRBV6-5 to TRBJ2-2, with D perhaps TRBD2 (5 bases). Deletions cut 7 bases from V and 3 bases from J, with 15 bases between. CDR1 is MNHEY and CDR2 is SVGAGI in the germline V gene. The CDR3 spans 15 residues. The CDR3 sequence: CASTRSEGDTGELFF. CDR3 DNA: TGTGCCAGCACCCGATCCGAGGGCGACACCGGGGAGCTGTTTTTT.

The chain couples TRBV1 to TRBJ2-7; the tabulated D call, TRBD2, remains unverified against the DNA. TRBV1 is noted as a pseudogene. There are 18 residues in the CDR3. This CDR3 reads CTSSQDWPTSRGIYEQYF. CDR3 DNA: TGCACCAGCAGCCAAGATTGGCCGACTAGCAGGGGAATTTACGAGCAGTACTTC.

The CDR3 reads CSASRQGYEQYF. The CDR3 bases are TGCAGTGCTAGTCGGCAGGGCTACGAGCAGTACTTC. The chain joins TRBV20-1 to TRBJ2-7; maybe TRBD1 (5 bases). Germline V lookup: CDR1 DFQATT, CDR2 SNEGSKA (reference sequence). The CDR3 is 12 residues long. V gave up 3 bases and J gave up 3 bases, with 9 bases separating them.

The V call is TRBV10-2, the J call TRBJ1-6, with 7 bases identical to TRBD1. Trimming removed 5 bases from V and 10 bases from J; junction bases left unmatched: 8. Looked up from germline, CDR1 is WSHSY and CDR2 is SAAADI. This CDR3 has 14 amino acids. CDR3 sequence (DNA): TGCGCCAGCAGTTCAACAGGGGAGGCGTCACCCCTCCACTTT. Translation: CASSSTGEASPLHF.

The CDR3 region is CASRESNQPQHF. The CDR3, as DNA: TGTGCCAGCAGGGAGAGCAATCAGCCCCAGCATTTT. The genes are TRBV2 and TRBJ1-5; D is ambiguous. CDR3 size: 12 residues. V was cut by 6 bases and J by 1 base, with 4 bases left in between. Germline V gene lookup returns CDR1 SNHLY and CDR2 FYNNEI.

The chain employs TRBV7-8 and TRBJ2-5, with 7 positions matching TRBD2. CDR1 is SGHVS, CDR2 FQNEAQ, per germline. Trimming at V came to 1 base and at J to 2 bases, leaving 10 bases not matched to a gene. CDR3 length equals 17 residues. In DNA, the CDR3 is TGTGCCAGCAGCTTAGTGGGAGTGAGACTAGCTCAAGAGACCCAGTACTTC. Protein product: CASSLVGVRLAQETQYF.

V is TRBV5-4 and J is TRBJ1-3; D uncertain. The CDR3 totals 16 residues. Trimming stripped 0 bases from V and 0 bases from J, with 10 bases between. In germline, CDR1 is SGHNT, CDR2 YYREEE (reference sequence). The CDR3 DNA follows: TGTGCCAGCAGCTTGGGCGGAGGACTCTCTGGAAACACCATATATTTT. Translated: CASSLGGGLSGNTIYF. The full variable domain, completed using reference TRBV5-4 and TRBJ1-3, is ETGVTQSPTHLIKTRGQQVTLRCSSQSGHNTVSWYQQALGQGPQFIFQYYREEENGRGNFPPRFSGLQFPNYSSELNVNALELDDSALYLCASSLGGGLSGNTIYFGEGSWLTVV.

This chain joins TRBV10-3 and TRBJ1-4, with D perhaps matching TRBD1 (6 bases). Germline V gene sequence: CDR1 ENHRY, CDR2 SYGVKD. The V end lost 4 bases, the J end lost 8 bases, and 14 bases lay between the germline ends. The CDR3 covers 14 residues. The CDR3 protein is CAISGAGAEEKLFF. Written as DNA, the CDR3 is TGTGCCATCAGTGGTGCAGGGGCCGAGGAAAAACTGTTTTTT.

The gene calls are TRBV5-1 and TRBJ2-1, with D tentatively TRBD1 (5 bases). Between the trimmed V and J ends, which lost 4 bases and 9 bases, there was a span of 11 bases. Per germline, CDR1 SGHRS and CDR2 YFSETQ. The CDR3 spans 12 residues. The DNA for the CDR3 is TGCGCCAGCAGCCAGACAGTGGGTGAGCAGTTCTTC. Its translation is CASSQTVGEQFF.

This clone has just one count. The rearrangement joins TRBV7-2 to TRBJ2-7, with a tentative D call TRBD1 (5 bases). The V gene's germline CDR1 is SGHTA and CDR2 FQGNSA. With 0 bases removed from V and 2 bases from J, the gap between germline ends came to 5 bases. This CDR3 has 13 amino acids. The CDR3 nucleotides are TGTGCCAGCAGCTTAGCAGGGGCCTACGAGCAGTACTTC. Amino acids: CASSLAGAYEQYF.

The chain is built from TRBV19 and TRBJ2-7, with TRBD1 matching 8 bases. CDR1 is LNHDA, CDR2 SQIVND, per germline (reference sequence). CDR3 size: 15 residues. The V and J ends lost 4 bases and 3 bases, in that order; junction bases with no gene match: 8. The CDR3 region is CASSSGTGIGYEQYF. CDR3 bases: TGTGCCAGTAGTAGCGGGACAGGTATAGGCTACGAGCAGTACTTC.

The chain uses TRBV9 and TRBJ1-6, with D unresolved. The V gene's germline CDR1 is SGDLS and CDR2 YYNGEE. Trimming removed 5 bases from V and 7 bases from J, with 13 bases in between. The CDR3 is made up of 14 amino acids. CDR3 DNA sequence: TGTGCCAGCAGGGGAGGCATAGAAAATTCACCCCTCCACTTT. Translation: CASRGGIENSPLHF.

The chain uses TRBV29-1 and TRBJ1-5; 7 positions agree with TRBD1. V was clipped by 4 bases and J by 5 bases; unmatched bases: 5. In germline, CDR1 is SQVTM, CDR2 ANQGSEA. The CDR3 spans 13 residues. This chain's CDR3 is CSVGEGGHQPQHF. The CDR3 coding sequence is TGCAGCGTTGGGGAAGGGGGCCATCAGCCCCAGCATTTT.

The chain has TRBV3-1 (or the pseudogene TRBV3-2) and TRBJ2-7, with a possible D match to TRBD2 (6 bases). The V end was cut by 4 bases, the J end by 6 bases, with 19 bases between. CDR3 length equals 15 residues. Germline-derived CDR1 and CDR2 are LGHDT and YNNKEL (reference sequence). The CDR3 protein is CASSPRGLQAGEQYF. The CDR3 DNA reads TGTGCCAGCAGCCCTCGGGGACTTCAGGCCGGCGAGCAGTACTTC.

The CDR3 loop reads CASSYPTLDRGSKEAKNIQYF. The DNA for the CDR3 is TGTGCCAGCAGCTATCCCACCCTGGACAGGGGGAGCAAGGAAGCCAAAAACATTCAGTACTTC. The rearrangement joins TRBV28 to TRBJ2-4; 10 bases align to TRBD1. This CDR3 spans 21 amino acids. V was pared by 6 bases and J by 0 bases, with 20 bases of the junction left unmatched. Germline lookup yields CDR1 MDHEN and CDR2 SYDVKM.

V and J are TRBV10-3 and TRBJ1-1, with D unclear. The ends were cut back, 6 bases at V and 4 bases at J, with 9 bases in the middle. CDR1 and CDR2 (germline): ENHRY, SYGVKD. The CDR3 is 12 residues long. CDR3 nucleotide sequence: TGTGCCATCAGCCGAGAGTCCACTGAAGCTTTCTTT. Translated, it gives CAISRESTEAFF.